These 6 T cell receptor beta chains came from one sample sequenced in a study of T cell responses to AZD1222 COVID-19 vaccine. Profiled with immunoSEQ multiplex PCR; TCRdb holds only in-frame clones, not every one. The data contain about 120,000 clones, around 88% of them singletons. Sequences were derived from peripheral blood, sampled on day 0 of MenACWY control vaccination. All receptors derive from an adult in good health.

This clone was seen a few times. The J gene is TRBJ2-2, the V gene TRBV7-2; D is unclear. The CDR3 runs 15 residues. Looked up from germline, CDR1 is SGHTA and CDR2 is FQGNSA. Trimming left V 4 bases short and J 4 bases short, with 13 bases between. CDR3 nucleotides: TGTGCCAGCAGCTACGATCCATGGGGCACCGGGGAGCTGTTTTTT. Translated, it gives CASSYDPWGTGELFF.

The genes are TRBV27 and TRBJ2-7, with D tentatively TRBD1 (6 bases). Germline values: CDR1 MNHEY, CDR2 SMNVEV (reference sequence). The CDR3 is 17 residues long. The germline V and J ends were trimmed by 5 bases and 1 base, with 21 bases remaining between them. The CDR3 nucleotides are TGTGCCAGCAGTCCCCGGGACAACGGTCGATCGTCCTACGAGCAGTACTTC. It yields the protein CASSPRDNGRSSYEQYF.

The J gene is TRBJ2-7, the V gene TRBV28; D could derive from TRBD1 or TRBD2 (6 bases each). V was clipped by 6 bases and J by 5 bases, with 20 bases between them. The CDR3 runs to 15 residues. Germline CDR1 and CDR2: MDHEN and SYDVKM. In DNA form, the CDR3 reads TGTGCCAGCAGCCTCCGTCGGGGGCCCCTCGACGAGCAGTACTTC. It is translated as CASSLRRGPLDEQYF.

DNA of the CDR3: TGTGCCAGCTCACCACCGGGGACAGTCAATCAGCCCCAGCATTTT. Its translation is CASSPPGTVNQPQHF. The V call is TRBV18, the J call TRBJ1-5; the match to TRBD1 covers 7 bases. Germline CDR1 reads KGHSH; CDR2 reads LQKENI. V lost 0 bases, J lost 3 bases, and 2 bases stayed unmatched. This CDR3 is 15 amino acids long.

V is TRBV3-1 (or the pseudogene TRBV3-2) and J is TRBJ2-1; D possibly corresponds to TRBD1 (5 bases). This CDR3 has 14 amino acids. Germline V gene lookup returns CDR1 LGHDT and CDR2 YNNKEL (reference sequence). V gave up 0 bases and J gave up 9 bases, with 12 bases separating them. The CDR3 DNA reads TGTGCCAGCAGCCAAGATTGGCTAGGGGTTGAGCAGTTCTTC. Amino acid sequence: CASSQDWLGVEQFF.

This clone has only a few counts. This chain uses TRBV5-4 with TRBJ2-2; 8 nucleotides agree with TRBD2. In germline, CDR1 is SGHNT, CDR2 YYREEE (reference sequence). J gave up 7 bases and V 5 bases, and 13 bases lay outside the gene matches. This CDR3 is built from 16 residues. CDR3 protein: CASSTAVSGRVGELFF. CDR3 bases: TGTGCCAGCAGTACCGCCGTGAGCGGGAGAGTCGGGGAGCTGTTTTTT.